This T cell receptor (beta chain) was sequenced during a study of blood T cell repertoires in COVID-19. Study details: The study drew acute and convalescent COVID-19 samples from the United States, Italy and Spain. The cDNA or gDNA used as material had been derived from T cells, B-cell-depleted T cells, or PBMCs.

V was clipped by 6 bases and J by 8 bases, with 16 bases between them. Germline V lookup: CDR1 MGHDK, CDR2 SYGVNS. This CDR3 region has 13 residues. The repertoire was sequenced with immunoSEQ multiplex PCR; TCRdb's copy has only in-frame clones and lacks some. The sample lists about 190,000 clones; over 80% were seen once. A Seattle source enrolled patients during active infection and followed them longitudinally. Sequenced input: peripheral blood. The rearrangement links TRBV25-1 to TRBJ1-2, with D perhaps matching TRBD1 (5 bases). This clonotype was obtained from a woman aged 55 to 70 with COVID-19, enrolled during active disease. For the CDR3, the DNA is TGTGCCAGCAGGGGGGGGGACCGACTCGGCTACACCTTC. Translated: CASRGGDRLGYTF.